This TCR beta chain was obtained from a study of blood T cell repertoires in COVID-19. Overall study: From the United States, Italy and Spain came samples of acute and convalescent COVID-19. The analysed material was cDNA or gDNA that came from T cells, B-cell-depleted T cells, or PBMCs.

Seattle participants joined during active infection and were tracked over time. V was cut by 5 bases and J by 1 base, with 8 bases left in between. The V gene's germline CDR1 is SEHNR and CDR2 FQNEAQ (reference sequence). This CDR3 has 13 residues. Sequencing used immunoSEQ multiplex PCR; TCRdb keeps in-frame clones, though not all of them. The data show about 62,000 clones, 85% to 90% seen once. A single count supports this clone. The source material was peripheral blood. The chain employs TRBV7-9 and TRBJ1-1; D remains unclear. The origin of this receptor is a woman aged 55 to 70 with COVID-19, enrolled during active disease. The DNA of the CDR3 is TGTGCCAGCAGCAGAACAGCGAACACTGAAGCTTTCTTT. It is translated as CASSRTANTEAFF.